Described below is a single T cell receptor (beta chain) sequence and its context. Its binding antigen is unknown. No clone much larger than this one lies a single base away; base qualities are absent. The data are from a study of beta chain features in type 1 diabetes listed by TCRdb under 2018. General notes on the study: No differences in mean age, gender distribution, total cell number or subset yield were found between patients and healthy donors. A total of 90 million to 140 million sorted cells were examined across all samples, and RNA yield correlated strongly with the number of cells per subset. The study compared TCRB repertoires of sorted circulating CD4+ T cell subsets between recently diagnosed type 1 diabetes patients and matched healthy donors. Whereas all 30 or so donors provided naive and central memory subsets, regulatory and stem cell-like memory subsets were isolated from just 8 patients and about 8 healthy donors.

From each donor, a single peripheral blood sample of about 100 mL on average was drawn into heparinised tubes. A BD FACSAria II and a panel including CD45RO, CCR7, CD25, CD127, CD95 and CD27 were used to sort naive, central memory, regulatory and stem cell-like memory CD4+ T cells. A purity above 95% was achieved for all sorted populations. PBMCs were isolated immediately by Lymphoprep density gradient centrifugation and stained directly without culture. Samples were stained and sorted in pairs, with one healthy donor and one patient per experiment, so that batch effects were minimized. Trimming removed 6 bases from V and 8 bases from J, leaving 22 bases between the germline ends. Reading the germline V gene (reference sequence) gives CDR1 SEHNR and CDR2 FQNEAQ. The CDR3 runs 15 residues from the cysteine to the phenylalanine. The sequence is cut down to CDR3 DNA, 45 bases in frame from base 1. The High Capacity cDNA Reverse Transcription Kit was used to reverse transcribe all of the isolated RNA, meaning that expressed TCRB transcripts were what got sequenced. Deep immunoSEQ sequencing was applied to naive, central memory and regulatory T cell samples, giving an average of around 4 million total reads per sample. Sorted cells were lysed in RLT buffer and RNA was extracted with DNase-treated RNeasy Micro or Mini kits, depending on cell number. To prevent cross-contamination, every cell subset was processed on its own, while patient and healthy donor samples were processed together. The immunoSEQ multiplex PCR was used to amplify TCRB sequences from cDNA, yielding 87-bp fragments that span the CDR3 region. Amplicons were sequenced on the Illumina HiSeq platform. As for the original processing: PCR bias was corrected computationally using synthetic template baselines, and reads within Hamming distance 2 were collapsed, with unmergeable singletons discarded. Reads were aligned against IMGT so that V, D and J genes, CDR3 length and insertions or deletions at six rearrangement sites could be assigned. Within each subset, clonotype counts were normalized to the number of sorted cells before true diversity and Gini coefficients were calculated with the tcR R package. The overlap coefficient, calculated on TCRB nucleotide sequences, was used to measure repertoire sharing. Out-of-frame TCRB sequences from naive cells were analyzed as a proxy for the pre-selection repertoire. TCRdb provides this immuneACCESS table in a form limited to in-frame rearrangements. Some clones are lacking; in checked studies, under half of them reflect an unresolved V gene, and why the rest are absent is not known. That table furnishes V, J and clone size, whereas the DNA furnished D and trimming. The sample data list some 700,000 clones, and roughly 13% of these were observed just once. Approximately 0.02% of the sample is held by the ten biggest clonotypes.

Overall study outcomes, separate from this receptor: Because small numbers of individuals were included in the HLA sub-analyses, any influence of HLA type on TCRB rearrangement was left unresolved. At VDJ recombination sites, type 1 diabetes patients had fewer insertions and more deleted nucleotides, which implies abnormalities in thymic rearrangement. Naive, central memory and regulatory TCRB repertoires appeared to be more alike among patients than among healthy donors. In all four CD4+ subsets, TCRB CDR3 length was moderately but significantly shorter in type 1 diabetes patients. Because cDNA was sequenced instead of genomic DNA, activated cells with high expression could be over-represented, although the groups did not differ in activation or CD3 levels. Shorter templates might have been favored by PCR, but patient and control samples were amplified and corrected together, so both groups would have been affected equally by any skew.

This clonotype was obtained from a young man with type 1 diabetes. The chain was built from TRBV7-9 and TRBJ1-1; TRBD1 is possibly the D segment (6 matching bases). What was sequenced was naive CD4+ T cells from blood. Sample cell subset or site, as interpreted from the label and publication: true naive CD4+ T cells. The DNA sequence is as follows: TGTGCCAGCAGTAAGTTCCCACCTCCACAGGGAGAAGCTTTCTTT. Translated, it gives CASSKFPPPQGEAFF.